The clone carrying this TCR beta chain was observed a handful of times. Antigen unknown. A much larger clone lies a single base off, so this may be a read error. This record belongs to a study of regulatory T cells in long-lasting Graves disease. Study-wide findings and caveats: More public clonotypes were shared by persistent patients (about 3,000) than by new patients (roughly 970). Sample size was small, which may have lowered accuracy.

According to the study, TCR beta libraries were built with iRepertoire HTBI primers and CDR3-region Arm-PCR. One entry per CDR3 protein, called by TCRdb with MiXCR from the multiplex PCR reads. The sample yields about 430,000 distinct CDR3 sequences, 15% seen once. The time point denotes: newly diagnosed GD, antithyroid drugs for less than 3 months. Preparation of the TCR library used RNA extracted from PBMCs. This sample was shared with a second study, whose subject was T cells in Graves' hyperthyroidism and ophthalmopathy. Turning to that study: Among thyroid clonotypes expanded above 0.001, most also appeared in blood.

The sequence came from a woman aged 40 to 50 with Graves disease. The source was peripheral blood mononuclear cells (PBMCs), collected at new diagnosis, from a patient treated with antithyroid drugs.

The CDR3: CASSYGGMTYEQYF. CDR3 coding DNA: TGTGCCAGCAGTTATGGGGGAATGACATACGAGCAGTACTTC. The V call is TRBV6-2 or TRBV6-3, the J call TRBJ2-7; D is tentatively TRBD1 or TRBD2 (5 bases each). The CDR3 covers 14 residues. V dropped 3 bases and J dropped 4 bases, with 13 bases sitting between them. Germline CDR1 MNHEY, CDR2 SVGEGT.